Below, 18 T cell receptor beta chains from the same sample are listed, as sequenced in a study of blood T cells in healthy people across ages. Primed by a sample-barcoded 5' primer and a J-beta primer mix, a second PCR proceeded for about 7 to 11 cycles. MiXCR, run by TCRdb on the 5' RACE reads, gives a single entry per CDR3 protein. Of about 1.7 million distinct CDR3 sequences in the sample, 28% were seen once. Specimen: blood. Source of these receptors: a woman aged 30 to 39 in good health.

In this sample, this clonotype turned up many times. In DNA, the CDR3 is TGTGCCACCAGCACCTCTAGCTCCTACGAGCAGTACTTC. It yields the protein CATSTSSSYEQYF. The genes are TRBV15 and TRBJ2-7; no definite D call. Germline V lookup: CDR1 LNHNV, CDR2 YYDKDF (reference sequence). The CDR3 totals 13 residues. V shed 4 bases and J shed 0 bases, with 7 bases lying between them.

The V and J genes are TRBV15 and TRBJ1-5; no clear D. The CDR3 runs to 15 residues. Per germline, CDR1 LNHNV and CDR2 YYDKDF (reference sequence). Trimming shortened V by 1 base and J by 5 bases, and 12 bases separated the two germline ends. The CDR3 DNA reads as TGTGCCACCAGCAGAGGCGGTTGGTACGATCAGCCCCAGCATTTT. Protein product: CATSRGGWYDQPQHF.

This clonotype was seen ten or more times. J is TRBJ2-1 and V is TRBV7-9, with a weak D call TRBD2 (6 bases). CDR1 is SEHNR, CDR2 FQNEAQ, per germline (reference sequence). The V end was cut by 4 bases, the J end by 4 bases, with 17 bases between. CDR3 length: 16 residues. CDR3 residues: CASSSRDSIVYNEQFF. The DNA for the CDR3 is TGTGCCAGCAGCTCTCGGGACTCCATTGTATACAATGAGCAGTTCTTC.

This clonotype was picked up many times. J is TRBJ2-1 and V is TRBV24-1; possibly TRBD1 for D (5 bases). CDR3 length: 12 residues. V lost 3 bases and J lost 10, with 9 bases in between. Germline-derived CDR1 and CDR2 are KGHDR and SFDVKD. In nucleotides, the CDR3 is TGTGCCACCAGTGATCCCAACAGGGAGCAGTTCTTC. It is translated as CATSDPNREQFF.

This clonotype was picked up many times. The chain is built from TRBV5-1 and TRBJ2-1; D may be TRBD1 or TRBD2 (5 bases each). Germline CDR1 SGHRS, CDR2 YFSETQ. The CDR3 extends over 17 amino acids. Trimming pared 7 bases from V and 0 bases from J, leaving 20 bases between. Here the CDR3 DNA reads TGCGCCAGCCGAAGGGACCGACAGTTCCTCTCCTACAATGAGCAGTTCTTC. It encodes CASRRDRQFLSYNEQFF.

There are many counts of this clonotype. The chain carries TRBV28 and TRBJ2-7, with unresolved D. The CDR3 is made up of 11 amino acids. Germline V lookup: CDR1 MDHEN, CDR2 SYDVKM. The V gene lost 2 bases and the J gene lost 3 bases, with 2 bases spanning the gap. The CDR3 DNA sequence: TGTGCCAGCAGTTTACGCTACGAGCAGTACTTC. Translating it yields CASSLRYEQYF.

This clonotype was seen only a few times. A single base separates this from a much larger clone, so it may be a read error. The DNA is omitted, as the CDR3 cannot be located on it reliably, and the CDR3 follows TCRdb's listing. The CDR3 spells CSVGTGANTGERFF. The chain joins TRBV29-1 to TRBJ2-2; TRBD1 reflects the table's D call only, with no check against the DNA. Germline CDR1 and CDR2: SQVTM and ANQGSEA. A total of 14 residues make up the CDR3, ends included.

This chain joins TRBV28 and TRBJ1-2; maybe TRBD1 (6 bases). Between the trimmed V and J ends, which lost 6 bases and 8 bases, there was a span of 13 bases. Germline V CDR1 and CDR2: MDHEN, SYDVKM. The CDR3 has 12 residues. DNA for the CDR3: TGTGCCAGCAGGCAACAGGGTCTCGGCTACACCTTC. Amino acids: CASRQQGLGYTF.

This clonotype was counted only a few times. The chain carries TRBV20-1 and TRBJ2-7; D might be TRBD1 (5 bases). CDR1 is DFQATT and CDR2 is SNEGSKA in the germline V gene (reference sequence). V dropped 5 bases and J dropped 3 bases, with 11 bases sitting between them. The CDR3 is made up of 12 amino acids. The DNA of the CDR3 is TGCAGTGCTGCGCAGGGATACTACGAGCAGTACTTC. Translated: CSAAQGYYEQYF.

This clonotype has ten or more counts. This sequence joins TRBV24-1 and TRBJ2-3; D gene unclear. V lost 5 bases and J lost 2, with 7 bases in between. Germline CDR1 and CDR2: KGHDR and SFDVKD. The CDR3 is 13 residues long. DNA for the CDR3: TGTGCCACCAGTGTAGACTCCACAGATACGCAGTATTTT. Its translation: CATSVDSTDTQYF.

This clonotype was picked up a small number of times. This rearrangement joins TRBV5-5 to TRBJ2-3; D unresolved. In germline, CDR1 is SGHKS, CDR2 YYEKEE (reference sequence). The CDR3 has 14 amino acids. V gave up 1 base and J gave up 1 base, with 7 bases separating them. Here the CDR3 reads CASSLPVRTDTQYF. The CDR3 coding sequence is TGTGCCAGCAGCTTGCCAGTGCGCACAGATACGCAGTATTTT.

The chain carries TRBV12-5 and TRBJ2-1; 12 bases fit TRBD2. Germline V CDR1 and CDR2: LGHNT, FRNRAP. The CDR3 runs to 15 residues. V dropped 6 bases and J dropped 7; count of bases not matched to a gene: 7. CDR3 bases: TGTGCTAGTGGCCTCGGACTAGCGGGAATGAATGAGCAGTTCTTC. Protein: CASGLGLAGMNEQFF.

The table lists this clonotype with many counts. This sequence joins TRBV12-5 and TRBJ2-7; 9 positions agree with TRBD2. The germline gives CDR1 LGHNT, CDR2 FRNRAP. V was pared by 2 bases and J by 5 bases, with 4 bases of the junction left unmatched. This CDR3 contains 14 residues. DNA of the CDR3: TGTGCTAGTGGTTTGACCGGGACTAGCAACGAGCAGTACTTC. Protein: CASGLTGTSNEQYF.

The rearrangement links TRBV20-1 to TRBJ2-2; D call uncertain. Germline values: CDR1 DFQATT, CDR2 SNEGSKA (reference sequence). The CDR3 has 13 residues. Trimming stripped 0 bases from V and 4 bases from J, with 6 bases between. The DNA for the CDR3 is TGCAGTGCTAGAGATCCAGGCACCGGGGAGCTGTTTTTT. Translation: CSARDPGTGELFF.

Only one count was recorded for this clonotype. The CDR3 DNA reads TGTGCCAGCAGCCCCACAGGGGAAGAGACCCAGTTCTTC. Residues: CASSPTGEETQFF. The rearrangement links TRBV12-3 or TRBV12-4 to TRBJ2-5, with 7 positions matching TRBD1. TRBJ2-1 matches the DNA end more closely, so the J call is doubtful. CDR3 length: 13 amino acids.

This clonotype was observed a few times. The chain uses TRBV4-1 and TRBJ2-4, with D perhaps matching TRBD1 or TRBD2 (5 bases each). Deletions cut 0 bases from V and 8 bases from J, with 8 bases between. The germline gives CDR1 MGHRA, CDR2 YSYEKL. This CDR3 region has 13 residues. CDR3 in amino acids: CASSQERGDIQYF. The CDR3 nucleotides are TGCGCCAGCAGCCAAGAGAGGGGCGACATTCAGTACTTC.

This clonotype was seen a few times. The V gene is TRBV6-6, the J gene TRBJ1-4; D ambiguous. The ends were cut back, 5 bases at V and 7 bases at J, with 20 bases in the middle. CDR1 and CDR2 (germline): MNHNY, SVGAGI (reference sequence). The CDR3 contains 16 residues. Written as DNA, the CDR3 is TGTGCCAGCAGTCACCATAAGGCGGAGGATGGTGAAAAACTGTTTTTT. Protein product: CASSHHKAEDGEKLFF.

This clonotype was recorded only once. Sequence at one end of the junction differs from germline and may be a read error. This chain connects TRBV6-2 or TRBV6-3 to TRBJ2-1; TRBD2 matches 11 bases. Looked up from germline, CDR1 is MNHEY and CDR2 is SVGEGT. The CDR3 runs to 17 residues. The CDR3 DNA sequence: TGTGCCAGCAGTCCCTTAGGGCGGCTAGCGGGAGGAAATGGGCAGTTCTTC. It specifies CASSPLGRLAGGNGQFF.